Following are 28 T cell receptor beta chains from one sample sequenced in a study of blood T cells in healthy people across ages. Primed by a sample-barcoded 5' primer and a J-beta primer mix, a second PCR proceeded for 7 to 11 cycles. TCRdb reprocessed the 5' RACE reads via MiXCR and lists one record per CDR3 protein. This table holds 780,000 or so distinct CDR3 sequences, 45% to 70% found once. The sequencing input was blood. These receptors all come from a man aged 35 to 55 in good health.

The CDR3 sequence: CASSAGTGNYGYTF. CDR3 DNA: TGTGCCAGCAGCGCCGGGACAGGAAACTATGGCTACACCTTC. This chain joins TRBV7-2 and TRBJ1-2; TRBD1 agrees at 8 bases. Per the germline V gene, CDR1 is SGHTA and CDR2 is FQGNSA. V dropped 5 bases and J dropped 2; count of bases not matched to a gene: 4. CDR3 length: 14 amino acids.

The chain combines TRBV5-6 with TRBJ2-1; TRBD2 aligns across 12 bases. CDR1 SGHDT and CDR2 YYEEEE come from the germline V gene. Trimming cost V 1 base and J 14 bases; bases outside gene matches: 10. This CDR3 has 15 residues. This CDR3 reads CASSLRASGRAREFF. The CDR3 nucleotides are TGTGCCAGCAGCTTGAGGGCTAGCGGGAGGGCCCGCGAGTTCTTC.

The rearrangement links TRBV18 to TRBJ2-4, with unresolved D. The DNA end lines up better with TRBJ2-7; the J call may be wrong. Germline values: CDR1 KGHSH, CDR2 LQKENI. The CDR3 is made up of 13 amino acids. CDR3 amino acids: CASSPPLEYEQYF. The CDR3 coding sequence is TGTGCCAGCTCACCACCGTTAGAGTACGAGCAGTACTTC.

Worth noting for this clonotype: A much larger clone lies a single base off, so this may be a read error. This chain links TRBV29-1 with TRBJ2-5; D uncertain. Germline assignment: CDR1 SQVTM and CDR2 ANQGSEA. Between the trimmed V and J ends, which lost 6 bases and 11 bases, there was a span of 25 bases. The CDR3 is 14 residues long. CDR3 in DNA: TGCAGCGTGACCTTGGGCACTTACCACAATGAGCAGTACTTC. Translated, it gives CSVTLGTYHNEQYF.

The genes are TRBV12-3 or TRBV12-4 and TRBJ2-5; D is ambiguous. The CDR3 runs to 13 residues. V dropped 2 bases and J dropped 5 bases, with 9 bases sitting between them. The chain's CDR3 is CASSLSPSETQYF. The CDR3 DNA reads TGTGCCAGCAGTTTATCCCCGTCGGAGACCCAGTACTTC.

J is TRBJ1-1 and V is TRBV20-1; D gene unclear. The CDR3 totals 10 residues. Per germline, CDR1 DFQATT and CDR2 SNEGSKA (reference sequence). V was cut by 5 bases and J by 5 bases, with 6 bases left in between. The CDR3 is CSAGHTEAFF. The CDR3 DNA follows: TGCAGTGCTGGTCATACTGAAGCTTTCTTT.

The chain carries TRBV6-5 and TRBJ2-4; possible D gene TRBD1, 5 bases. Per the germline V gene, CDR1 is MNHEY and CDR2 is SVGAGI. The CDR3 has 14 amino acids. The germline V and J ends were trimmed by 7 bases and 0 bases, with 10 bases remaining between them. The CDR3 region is CASTDSLAKNIQYF. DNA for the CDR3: TGTGCCAGCACCGACAGTTTAGCCAAAAACATTCAGTACTTC.

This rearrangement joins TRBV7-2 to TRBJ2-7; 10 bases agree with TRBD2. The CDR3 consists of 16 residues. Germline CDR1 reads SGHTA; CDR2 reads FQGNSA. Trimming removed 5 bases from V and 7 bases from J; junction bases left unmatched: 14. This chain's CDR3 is CASSAGLAASYNEQYF. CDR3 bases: TGTGCCAGCAGCGCCGGACTAGCGGCTTCTTACAATGAGCAGTACTTC.

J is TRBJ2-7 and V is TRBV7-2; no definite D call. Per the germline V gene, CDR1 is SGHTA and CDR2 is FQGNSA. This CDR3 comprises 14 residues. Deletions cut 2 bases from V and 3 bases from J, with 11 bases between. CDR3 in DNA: TGTGCCAGCAGCTTAAATCCAGGAAACTACGAGCAGTACTTC. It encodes CASSLNPGNYEQYF.

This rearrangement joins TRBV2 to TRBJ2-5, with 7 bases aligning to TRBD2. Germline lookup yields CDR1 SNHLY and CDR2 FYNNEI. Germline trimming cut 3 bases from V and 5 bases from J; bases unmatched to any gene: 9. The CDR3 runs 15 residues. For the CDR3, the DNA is TGTGCCAGCAGTGATTCCGGACTAGTAAGGGAGACCCAGTACTTC. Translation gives CASSDSGLVRETQYF. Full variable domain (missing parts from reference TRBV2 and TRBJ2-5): EPEVTQTPSHQVTQMGQEVILRCVPISNHLYFYWYRQILGQKVEFLVSFYNNEISEKSEIFDDQFSVERPDGSNFTLKIRSTKLEDSAMYFCASSDSGLVRETQYFGPGTRLLVL.

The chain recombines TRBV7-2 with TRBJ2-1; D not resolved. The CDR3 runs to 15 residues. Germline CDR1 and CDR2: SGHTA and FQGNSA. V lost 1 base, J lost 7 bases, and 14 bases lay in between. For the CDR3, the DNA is TGTGCCAGCAGCTTAGAGAAGGGTGGTGGAAATGAGCAGTTCTTC. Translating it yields CASSLEKGGGNEQFF.

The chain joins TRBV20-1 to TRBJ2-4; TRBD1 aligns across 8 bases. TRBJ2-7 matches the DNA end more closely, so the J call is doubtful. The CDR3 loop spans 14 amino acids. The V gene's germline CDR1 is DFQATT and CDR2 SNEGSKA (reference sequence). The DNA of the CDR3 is TGCAGCGCCCCCGACAGGGGAGGTCGGTACGAGCAGTACTTC. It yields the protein CSAPDRGGRYEQYF.

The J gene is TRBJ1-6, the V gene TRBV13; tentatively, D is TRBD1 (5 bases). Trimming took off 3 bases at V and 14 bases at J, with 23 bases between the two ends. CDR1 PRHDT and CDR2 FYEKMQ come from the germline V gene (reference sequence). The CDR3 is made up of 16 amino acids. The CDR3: CASSFRLTASGRALHF. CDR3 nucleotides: TGTGCCAGCAGCTTCCGGCTGACAGCCTCCGGGAGGGCCCTCCACTTT.

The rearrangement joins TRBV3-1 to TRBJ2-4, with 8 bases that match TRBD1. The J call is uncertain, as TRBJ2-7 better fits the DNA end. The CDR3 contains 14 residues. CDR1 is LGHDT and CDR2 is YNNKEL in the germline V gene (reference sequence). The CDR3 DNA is TGTGCCAGCAGCCAAGCAGGACAGGGAGTCGAGCAGTACTTC. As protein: CASSQAGQGVEQYF.

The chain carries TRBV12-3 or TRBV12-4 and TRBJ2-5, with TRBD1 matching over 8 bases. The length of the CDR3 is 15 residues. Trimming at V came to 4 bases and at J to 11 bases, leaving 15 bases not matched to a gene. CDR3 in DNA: TGTGCCAGCAGTTCGACAGGGGTCGGTCGCAATGAGCAGTACTTC. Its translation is CASSSTGVGRNEQYF.

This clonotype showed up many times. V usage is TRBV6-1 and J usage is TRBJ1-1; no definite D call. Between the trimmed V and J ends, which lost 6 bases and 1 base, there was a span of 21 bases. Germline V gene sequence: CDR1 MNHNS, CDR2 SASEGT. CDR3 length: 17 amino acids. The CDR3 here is CASRPTRELGQNTEAFF. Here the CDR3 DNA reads TGTGCCAGCAGACCCACACGAGAATTAGGCCAGAACACTGAAGCTTTCTTT.

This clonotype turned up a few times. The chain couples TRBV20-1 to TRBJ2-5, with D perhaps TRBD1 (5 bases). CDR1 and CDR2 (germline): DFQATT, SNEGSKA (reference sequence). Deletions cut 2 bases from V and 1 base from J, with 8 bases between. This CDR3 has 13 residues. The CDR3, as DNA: TGCAGTGCTAGACGGACATCCCAAGAGACCCAGTACTTC. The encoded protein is CSARRTSQETQYF.

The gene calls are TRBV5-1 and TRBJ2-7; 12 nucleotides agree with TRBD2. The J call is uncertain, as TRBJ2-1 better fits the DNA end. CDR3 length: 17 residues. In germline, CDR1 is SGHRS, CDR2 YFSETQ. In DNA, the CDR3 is TGCGCCAGCAGCTCACGGACTAGCGGGGCAACCTACAATGAGCAGTTCTTC. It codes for CASSSRTSGATYNEQFF.

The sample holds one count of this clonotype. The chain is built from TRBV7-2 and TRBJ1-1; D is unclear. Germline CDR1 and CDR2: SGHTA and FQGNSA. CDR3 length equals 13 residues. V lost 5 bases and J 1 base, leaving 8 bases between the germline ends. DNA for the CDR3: TGTGCCAGCAGCGCCACTTCGAACACTGAAGCTTTCTTT. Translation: CASSATSNTEAFF.

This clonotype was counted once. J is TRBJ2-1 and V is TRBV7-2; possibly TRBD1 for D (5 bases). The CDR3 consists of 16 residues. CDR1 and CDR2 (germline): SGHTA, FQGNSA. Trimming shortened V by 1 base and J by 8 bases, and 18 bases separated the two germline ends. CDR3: CASSLGGPGHLDEQFF. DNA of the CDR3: TGTGCCAGCAGCTTAGGCGGCCCAGGGCATTTGGATGAGCAGTTCTTC.

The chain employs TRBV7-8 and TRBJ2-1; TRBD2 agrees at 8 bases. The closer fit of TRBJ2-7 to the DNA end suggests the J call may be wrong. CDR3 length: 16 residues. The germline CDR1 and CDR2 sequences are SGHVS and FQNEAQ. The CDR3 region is CASSLARTSLDNEQYF. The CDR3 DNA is TGTGCCAGCAGCTTAGCCCGGACTAGCTTAGACAATGAGCAGTACTTC.

CDR3 loop: CASTGGAGGMDWFF. The DNA of the CDR3 is TGTGCCAGCACCGGCGGGGCGGGGGGTATGGATTGGTTCTTC. The chain recombines TRBV28 with TRBJ2-1, with 8 bases matching TRBD2. Germline V gives CDR1 MDHEN, CDR2 SYDVKM. The CDR3 contains 14 residues. The junction had 17 bases not matched to a gene; V was cut back by 7 bases and J by 15 bases.

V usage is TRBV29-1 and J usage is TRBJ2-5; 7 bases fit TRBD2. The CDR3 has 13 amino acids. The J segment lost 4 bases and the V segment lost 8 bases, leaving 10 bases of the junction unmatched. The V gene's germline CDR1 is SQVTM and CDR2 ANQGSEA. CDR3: CSTWGGSLETQYF. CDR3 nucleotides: TGCAGCACTTGGGGCGGGAGTTTAGAGACCCAGTACTTC.

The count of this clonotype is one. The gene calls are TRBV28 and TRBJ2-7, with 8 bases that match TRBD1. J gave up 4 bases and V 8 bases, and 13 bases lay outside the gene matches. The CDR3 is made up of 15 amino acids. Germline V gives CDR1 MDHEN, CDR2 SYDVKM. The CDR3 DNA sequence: TGTGCCAGCCGCAACCCGGGACAGGTATCATACGAGCAGTACTTC. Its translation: CASRNPGQVSYEQYF.

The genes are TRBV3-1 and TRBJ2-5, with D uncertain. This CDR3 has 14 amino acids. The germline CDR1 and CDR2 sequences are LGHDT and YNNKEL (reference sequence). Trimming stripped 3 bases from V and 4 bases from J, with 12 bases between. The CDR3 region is CASSHTMDPETQYF. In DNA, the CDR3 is TGTGCCAGCAGCCATACTATGGACCCAGAGACCCAGTACTTC.

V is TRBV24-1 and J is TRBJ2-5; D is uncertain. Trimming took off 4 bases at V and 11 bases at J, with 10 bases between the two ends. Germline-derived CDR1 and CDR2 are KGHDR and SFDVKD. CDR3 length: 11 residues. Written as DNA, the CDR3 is TGTGCCACCAGTGAATTTAATGAGCAGTACTTC. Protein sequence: CATSEFNEQYF.

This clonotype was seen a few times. As DNA, the CDR3 is TGCGCCAGCAGCCAAGAACGGGAGTGGAATGAGCAGTTCTTC. It encodes CASSQEREWNEQFF. This rearrangement joins TRBV4-3 to TRBJ2-1; TRBD2 is a possible D gene (6 bases). The germline CDR1 and CDR2 sequences are LGHNA and YSLEER. Trimming cost V 0 bases and J 7 bases, with 10 bases left between them. CDR3 size: 14 residues.

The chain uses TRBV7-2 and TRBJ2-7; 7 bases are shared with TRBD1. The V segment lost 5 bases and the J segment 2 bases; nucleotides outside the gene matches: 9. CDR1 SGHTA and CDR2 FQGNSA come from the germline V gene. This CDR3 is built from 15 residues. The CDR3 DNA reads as TGTGCCAGCAGCCTCAGACAGGGACAAACCTACGAGCAGTACTTC. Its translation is CASSLRQGQTYEQYF.